These 31 T cell receptor beta chains were sequenced from one sample in a study of neurological immune-mediated disorders. TCRdb called the 5' RACE reads again in MiXCR, with one record for every CDR3 protein. The table shows roughly 39,000 distinct CDR3 sequences, with around 4.8% occurring only once. Material for sequencing was CD4+ T cells from blood. All receptors come from a man in his late teens or twenties in good health.

This clonotype has at least ten counts. The rearrangement joins TRBV5-1 to TRBJ2-7; 7 nucleotides align to TRBD1. V gave up 3 bases and J gave up 3 bases; unmatched junction bases: 3. CDR1 is SGHRS, CDR2 YFSETQ, per germline. The CDR3 covers 13 residues. The chain's CDR3 is CASSSTGNYEQYF. The CDR3 DNA sequence: TGCGCCAGCAGCTCGACAGGGAACTACGAGCAGTACTTC.

This clonotype was counted many times. J is TRBJ1-1 and V is TRBV25-1; D ambiguous. This CDR3 comprises 11 residues. CDR1 is MGHDK, CDR2 SYGVNS, per germline. V lost 8 bases to trimming and J lost 4 bases, with 8 bases between them. CDR3 DNA sequence: TGTGCCAGCTTGTCCTTCACTGAAGCTTTCTTT. Residues: CASLSFTEAFF.

This clonotype was recorded at least ten times. The rearrangement joins TRBV5-1 to TRBJ2-3; 7 nucleotides line up with TRBD1. V shed 0 bases and J 3 bases; nucleotides not matched to a gene: 10. Germline V gene lookup returns CDR1 SGHRS and CDR2 YFSETQ. This CDR3 has 17 amino acids. This CDR3 reads CASSLAASTGNTDTQYF. Here the CDR3 DNA reads TGCGCCAGCAGCTTGGCGGCCTCGACAGGGAATACAGATACGCAGTATTTT.

This clonotype was seen only a few times. The chain's CDR3 is CASSLDSGGSEQFF. In DNA form, the CDR3 reads TGTGCCAGCTCACTTGATAGCGGGGGGTCTGAGCAGTTCTTC. The chain employs TRBV18 and TRBJ2-1, with 10 bases aligning to TRBD2. Germline V gives CDR1 KGHSH, CDR2 LQKENI. The length of the CDR3 is 14 residues. V shed 4 bases, J shed 9 bases, and the junction held 6 bases outside the gene matches.

This clonotype was seen many times. CDR3 sequence: CASSPGDGTGETQYF. The CDR3 DNA sequence: TGTGCCAGCAGCCCCGGTGATGGCACCGGGGAGACCCAGTACTTC. This chain connects TRBV5-4 to TRBJ2-5; D is unresolved. Germline-derived CDR1 and CDR2 are SGHNT and YYREEE (reference sequence). The CDR3 is made up of 15 amino acids. Trimming cost V 4 bases and J 5 bases, with 18 bases left between them.

This clonotype was observed many times. The V gene is TRBV7-2, the J gene TRBJ2-2; 15 bases map to TRBD2. J lost 5 bases, V lost 3 bases, and 10 bases had no gene match. CDR1 SGHTA and CDR2 FQGNSA come from the germline V gene. The CDR3 runs to 19 residues. The DNA for the CDR3 is TGTGCCAGCAGCTTGGGGGGGACTAGCGGGGGGCCGAGTACCGGGGAGCTGTTTTTT. The encoded protein is CASSLGGTSGGPSTGELFF.

The genes are TRBV2 and TRBJ2-1; 8 bases are shared with TRBD2. The CDR3 contains 17 residues. The germline gives CDR1 SNHLY, CDR2 FYNNEI. The V segment lost 3 bases and the J segment 7 bases; nucleotides outside the gene matches: 14. The CDR3 is CASSEQMGTRVMNEQFF. As DNA, the CDR3 is TGTGCCAGCAGTGAGCAGATGGGGACTAGGGTAATGAATGAGCAGTTCTTC.

The gene calls are TRBV7-2 and TRBJ2-1, with 8 bases lining up with TRBD2. The CDR3 covers 15 residues. Germline CDR1 SGHTA, CDR2 FQGNSA. With 4 bases clipped from V and 5 bases from J, the junction kept 7 bases outside the gene matches. Here the CDR3 reads CASSSMGLENNEQFF. For the CDR3, the DNA is TGTGCCAGCAGCTCCATGGGACTAGAAAACAATGAGCAGTTCTTC.

This clonotype was recorded at least ten times. The CDR3 region is CASSRASGYPQETQYF. As DNA, the CDR3 is TGTGCCAGCAGCCGGGCTAGCGGATACCCTCAAGAGACCCAGTACTTC. The J gene is TRBJ2-5, the V gene TRBV14, with TRBD2 identical over 7 bases. This CDR3 is 16 amino acids long. The germline V gene encodes CDR1 SGHDN and CDR2 FVKESK. J was trimmed by 2 bases and V by 4 bases; bases with no gene match: 10.

There are many counts of this clonotype. The rearrangement uses TRBV20-1 and TRBJ1-5, with unresolved D. Trimming pared 7 bases from V and 5 bases from J, leaving 12 bases between. The length of the CDR3 is 12 residues. Germline-derived CDR1 and CDR2 are DFQATT and SNEGSKA (reference sequence). CDR3 amino acids: CSEIPTDQPQHF. CDR3 sequence (DNA): TGCAGTGAGATCCCCACAGATCAGCCCCAGCATTTT.

This clonotype was recorded many times. The chain links TRBV5-1 to TRBJ2-3; D remains unclear. This CDR3 spans 14 amino acids. Germline CDR1 reads SGHRS; CDR2 reads YFSETQ. V shed 0 bases and J shed 2 bases, with 7 bases lying between them. Here the CDR3 reads CASSLGQDTDTQYF. The CDR3 nucleotides are TGCGCCAGCAGCTTGGGTCAGGACACAGATACGCAGTATTTT.

This clonotype was observed many times. The CDR3 spells CASRERSTNEKLFF. The CDR3 nucleotides are TGTGCCAGTAGAGAAAGGTCAACTAATGAAAAACTGTTTTTT. This rearrangement joins TRBV19 to TRBJ1-4; D not resolved. The CDR3 is 14 amino acids. The V end lost 6 bases, the J end lost 0 bases, and 8 bases lay between the germline ends. CDR1 is LNHDA, CDR2 SQIVND, per germline (reference sequence).

This clonotype was picked up many times. This chain links TRBV3-1 with TRBJ1-2; 7 bases match TRBD1. This CDR3 contains 14 residues. Germline V gives CDR1 LGHDT, CDR2 YNNKEL (reference sequence). Germline trimming cut 4 bases from V and 0 bases from J; bases unmatched to any gene: 2. The CDR3: CASSRDSSNYGYTF. CDR3 DNA: TGTGCCAGCAGCCGGGACAGCTCTAACTATGGCTACACCTTC.

There are many counts of this clonotype. The chain is built from TRBV28 and TRBJ1-6; D possibly corresponds to TRBD1 (6 bases). The germline V gene has CDR1 MDHEN and CDR2 SYDVKM. This CDR3 contains 15 residues. With 2 bases removed from V and 7 bases from J, the gap between germline ends came to 12 bases. The CDR3 is CASSLVQGNNSPLHF. CDR3 nucleotide sequence: TGTGCCAGCAGTTTAGTCCAGGGGAACAATTCACCCCTCCACTTT.

This clonotype was seen more than once but under ten times. The chain is built from TRBV29-1 and TRBJ2-1, with 8 bases matching TRBD2. There are 14 residues in the CDR3. V shed 2 bases, J shed 3 bases, and the junction held 3 bases outside the gene matches. Germline V gene data show CDR1 as SQVTM and CDR2 as ANQGSEA. The CDR3 region has the DNA TGCAGCGTTGAACCGGGACTAGTCTACAATGAGCAGTTCTTC. Its translation: CSVEPGLVYNEQFF.

This clonotype was picked up many times. The chain is built from TRBV20-1 and TRBJ1-1, with D possibly matching TRBD1 (5 bases). The CDR3 has 15 amino acids. The ends were cut back, 5 bases at V and 5 bases at J, with 21 bases in the middle. Germline loops: CDR1 DFQATT, CDR2 SNEGSKA (reference sequence). CDR3 residues: CSALGADRRETEAFF. CDR3 coding DNA: TGCAGTGCTCTAGGGGCGGATCGGAGAGAAACTGAAGCTTTCTTT.

The J gene is TRBJ2-2, the V gene TRBV12-5; D is unclear. Germline loops: CDR1 LGHNT, CDR2 FRNRAP. This CDR3 is built from 14 residues. V was shortened by 6 bases and J by 0 bases, with 8 bases between the two germline ends. The CDR3 region has the DNA TGTGCTAGTGGCCTGACACCGAACACCGGGGAGCTGTTTTTT. Protein product: CASGLTPNTGELFF.

This chain joins TRBV27 and TRBJ2-1; perhaps TRBD2 as D (5 bases). V was shortened by 2 bases and J by 14 bases, with 13 bases between the two germline ends. CDR3 length: 12 residues. CDR1 and CDR2 from the germline V gene are MNHEY and SMNVEV (reference sequence). CDR3 DNA: TGTGCCAGCAGTTTAGCAACGGGGATGAAGTTCTTC. This gives the protein CASSLATGMKFF.

This clonotype was counted many times. The chain has TRBV2 and TRBJ2-4; D remains ambiguous. The V and J ends lost 3 bases and 0 bases respectively, with 6 bases between them. The CDR3 contains 14 residues. Germline CDR1 SNHLY, CDR2 FYNNEI. The CDR3 coding sequence is TGTGCCAGCAGTGACAGTCTAGCCAAAAACATTCAGTACTTC. Translated: CASSDSLAKNIQYF.

This clonotype has a count of ten or more. The chain joins TRBV7-6 to TRBJ2-3; D uncertain. This CDR3 region has 13 residues. Trimming pared 3 bases from V and 6 bases from J, leaving 10 bases between. Per the germline V gene, CDR1 is SGHVS and CDR2 is FNYEAQ. In DNA form, the CDR3 reads TGTGCCAGCAGCTTGTCCGGGCGGGATACGCAGTATTTT. It specifies CASSLSGRDTQYF.

At least ten counts were recorded for this clonotype. This chain's CDR3 is CASRSQQGTNTEAFF. The CDR3 bases are TGCGCCAGCAGGAGCCAACAGGGGACCAACACTGAAGCTTTCTTT. V is TRBV5-1 and J is TRBJ1-1; 7 bases fit TRBD1. V was clipped by 5 bases and J by 2 bases; unmatched bases: 9. The length of the CDR3 is 15 residues. Germline CDR1 SGHRS, CDR2 YFSETQ.

This clonotype was counted at least ten times. V gene TRBV6-5 combines with J gene TRBJ1-1; tentative D call: TRBD1 (5 bases). Trimming took 3 bases from V and 0 from J, leaving 17 bases between them. CDR3 length: 17 amino acids. In germline, CDR1 is MNHEY, CDR2 SVGAGI. This CDR3 reads CASSYRAGSWMNTEAFF. DNA of the CDR3: TGTGCCAGCAGTTATAGGGCAGGGTCCTGGATGAACACTGAAGCTTTCTTT.

At least ten counts were recorded for this clonotype. This chain uses TRBV5-1 with TRBJ2-7; D might be TRBD1 or TRBD2, each matching 5 bases. Deletions cut 5 bases from V and 7 bases from J, with 19 bases between. The CDR3 length is 14 residues. Per the germline V gene, CDR1 is SGHRS and CDR2 is YFSETQ. CDR3 loop: CASRAGTSAHEQYF. CDR3 sequence (DNA): TGCGCCAGCAGAGCTGGGACGTCGGCTCATGAGCAGTACTTC.

This clonotype has a count of ten or more. V is TRBV12-3 or TRBV12-4 and J is TRBJ1-3; 8 positions match TRBD1. Unmatched junction bases numbered 5, after V lost 3 bases and J lost 7 bases. The CDR3 has 14 residues. Written as DNA, the CDR3 is TGTGCCAGCAGTTTTAGGCAGGGGGCGAACACCATATATTTT. It encodes CASSFRQGANTIYF.

This clonotype came up many times. The genes are TRBV5-5 and TRBJ2-5, with 8 bases lining up with TRBD1. Looked up from germline, CDR1 is SGHKS and CDR2 is YYEKEE (reference sequence). The CDR3 covers 13 residues. The junction had 2 bases not matched to a gene; V was cut back by 3 bases and J by 4 bases. The CDR3 DNA reads as TGTGCCAGCAGCTCCGGGACAGGAGAGACCCAGTACTTC. This codes for CASSSGTGETQYF.

This clonotype has at least ten counts. This chain links TRBV4-3 with TRBJ1-6; D perhaps matches TRBD1 (5 bases). Germline values: CDR1 LGHNA, CDR2 YSLEER. The CDR3 is 16 residues long. The V gene lost 2 bases and the J gene lost 7 bases, with 15 bases spanning the gap. DNA for the CDR3: TGCGCCAGCAGCCAAAAAACCGGGGCGCGGAATTCACCCCTCCACTTT. Encoded protein: CASSQKTGARNSPLHF.

This clonotype was observed many times. V is TRBV5-1 and J is TRBJ2-5, with a weak D call TRBD1 (6 bases). Trimming removed 2 bases from V and 5 bases from J, with 13 bases in between. Germline CDR1 reads SGHRS; CDR2 reads YFSETQ. The CDR3 has 14 amino acids. DNA for the CDR3: TGCGCCAGCAGCTTTGCAGGGGCGCAGGAGACCCAGTACTTC. Protein sequence: CASSFAGAQETQYF.

In this sample, this clonotype turned up many times. This chain joins TRBV6-5 and TRBJ2-7, with 9 bases fitting TRBD1. This CDR3 has 14 amino acids. V dropped 5 bases and J dropped 4; count of bases not matched to a gene: 6. Germline CDR1 MNHEY, CDR2 SVGAGI. This chain's CDR3 is CASSLDRGIYEQYF. The CDR3 DNA reads TGTGCCAGCAGTCTGGACAGGGGTATATACGAGCAGTACTTC.

At least ten counts were recorded for this clonotype. The chain has TRBV5-6 and TRBJ1-2; the match to TRBD1 covers 8 bases. The CDR3 is made up of 14 amino acids. Germline V gene data show CDR1 as SGHDT and CDR2 as YYEEEE. V lost 1 base to trimming and J lost 8 bases; unmatched junction nucleotides: 7. The CDR3 sequence is CASSLRTGQGGYTF. CDR3 DNA sequence: TGTGCCAGCAGCTTGCGCACCGGACAGGGCGGCTACACCTTC.

The sample holds many counts of this clonotype. The rearrangement joins TRBV6-6 to TRBJ2-1, with D uncertain. V was pared by 0 bases and J by 12 bases, with 18 bases between. The germline CDR1 and CDR2 sequences are MNHNY and SVGAGI (reference sequence). The CDR3 covers 15 residues. The CDR3 nucleotides read TGTGCCAGCAGTTACTCGAGTGTAGGTACAGTGACGCAGTTCTTC. Protein: CASSYSSVGTVTQFF.

There are many counts of this clonotype. The rearrangement links TRBV20-1 to TRBJ1-5, with 8 positions matching TRBD1. V shed 2 bases and J 3 bases; nucleotides not matched to a gene: 3. The CDR3 length is 14 residues. Germline CDR1 DFQATT, CDR2 SNEGSKA (reference sequence). The DNA of the CDR3 is TGCAGTGCTAGAAGGGGACAGGCCAATCAGCCCCAGCATTTT. Amino acids: CSARRGQANQPQHF.